This entry is about one T cell receptor (beta chain). The antigen remains unidentified. The CDR3 extends over 15 amino acids. The germline CDR1 and CDR2 sequences are SGHDT and YYEEEE. This specimen belongs to a study of shared clonotypes between healthy human individuals. The run depth of the assay was deep. The table came from immunoSEQ multiplex PCR; TCRdb's copy has only in-frame clones and leaves some out. The data contain roughly 650,000 clones, 97% of them singletons. Whole-study findings and limits: Clonotype sharing levels among donors were expected to vary with sequencing depth.

The sequence was obtained from a woman aged 25 to 45 in good health. What was sequenced was naive CD4+ T cells sorted from blood. As to subset: CD45RA+ positively selected. V is TRBV5-6 and J is TRBJ2-5; D possibly corresponds to TRBD2 (6 bases). The better agreement between TRBJ2-7 and the DNA end casts doubt on the J call. The CDR3 is CASSLLGDSYYEQYF. In DNA, the CDR3 is TGTGCCAGCAGCTTGTTAGGGGACTCTTACTACGAGCAGTACTTC.